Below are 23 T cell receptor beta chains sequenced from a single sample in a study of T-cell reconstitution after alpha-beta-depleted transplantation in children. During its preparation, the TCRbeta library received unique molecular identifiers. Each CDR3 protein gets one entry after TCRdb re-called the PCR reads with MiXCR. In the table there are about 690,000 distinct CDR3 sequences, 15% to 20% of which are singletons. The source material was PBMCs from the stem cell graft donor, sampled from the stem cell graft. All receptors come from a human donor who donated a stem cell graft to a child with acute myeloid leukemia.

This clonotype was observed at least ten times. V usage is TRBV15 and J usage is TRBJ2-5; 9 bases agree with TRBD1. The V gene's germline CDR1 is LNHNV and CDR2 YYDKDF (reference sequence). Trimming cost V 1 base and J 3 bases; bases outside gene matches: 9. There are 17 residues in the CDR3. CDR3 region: CATSRGGWGQGKETQYF. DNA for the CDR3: TGTGCCACCAGCAGAGGGGGTTGGGGACAGGGTAAAGAGACCCAGTACTTC.

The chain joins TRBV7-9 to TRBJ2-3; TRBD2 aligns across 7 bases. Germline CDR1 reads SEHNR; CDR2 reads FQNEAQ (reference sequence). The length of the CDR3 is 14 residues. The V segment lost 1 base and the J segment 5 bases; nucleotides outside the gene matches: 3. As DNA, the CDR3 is TGTGCCAGCAGCTTAGGCGGGGGAGAAGATACGCAGTATTTT. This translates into CASSLGGGEDTQYF.

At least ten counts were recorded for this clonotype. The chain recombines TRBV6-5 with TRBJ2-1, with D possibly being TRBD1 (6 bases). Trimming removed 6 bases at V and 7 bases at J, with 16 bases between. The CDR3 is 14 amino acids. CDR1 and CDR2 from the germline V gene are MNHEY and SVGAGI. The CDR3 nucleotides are TGTGCCAGCAGCAGACTTGGGGGCCTAAATGAGCAGTTCTTC. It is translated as CASSRLGGLNEQFF.

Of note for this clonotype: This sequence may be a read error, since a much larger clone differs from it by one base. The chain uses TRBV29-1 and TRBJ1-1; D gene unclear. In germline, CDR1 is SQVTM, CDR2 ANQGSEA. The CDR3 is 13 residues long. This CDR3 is CSVGVGGNSEAFF. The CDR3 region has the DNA TGCAGCGTTGGGGTGGGCGGGAACTCTGAAGCTTTCTTT.

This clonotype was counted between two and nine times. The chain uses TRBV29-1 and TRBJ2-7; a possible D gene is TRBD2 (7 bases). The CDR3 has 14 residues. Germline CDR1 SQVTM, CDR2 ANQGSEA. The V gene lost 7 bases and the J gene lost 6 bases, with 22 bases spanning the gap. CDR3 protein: CSAQRGGGFGEQYF. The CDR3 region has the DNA TGCAGCGCCCAAAGGGGGGGGGGCTTCGGCGAGCAGTACTTC.

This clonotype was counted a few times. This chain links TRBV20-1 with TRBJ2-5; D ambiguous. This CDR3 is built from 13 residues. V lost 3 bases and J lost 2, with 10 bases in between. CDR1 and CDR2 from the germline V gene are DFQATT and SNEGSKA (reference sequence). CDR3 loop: CSASNPRQETQYF. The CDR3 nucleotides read TGCAGTGCTAGTAACCCTAGACAAGAGACCCAGTACTTC.

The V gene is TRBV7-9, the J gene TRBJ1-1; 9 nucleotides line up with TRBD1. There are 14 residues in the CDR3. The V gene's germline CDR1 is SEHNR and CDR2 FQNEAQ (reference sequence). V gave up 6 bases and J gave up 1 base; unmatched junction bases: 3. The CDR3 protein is CASRRTGANTEAFF. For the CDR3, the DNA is TGTGCCAGCAGAAGGACAGGGGCGAACACTGAAGCTTTCTTT.

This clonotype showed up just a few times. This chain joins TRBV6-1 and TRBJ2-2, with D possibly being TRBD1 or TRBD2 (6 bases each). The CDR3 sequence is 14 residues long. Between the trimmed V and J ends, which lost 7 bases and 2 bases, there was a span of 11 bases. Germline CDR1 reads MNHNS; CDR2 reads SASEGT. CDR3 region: CASIKGGNTGELFF. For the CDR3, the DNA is TGTGCCAGCATCAAGGGGGGCAACACCGGGGAGCTGTTTTTT.

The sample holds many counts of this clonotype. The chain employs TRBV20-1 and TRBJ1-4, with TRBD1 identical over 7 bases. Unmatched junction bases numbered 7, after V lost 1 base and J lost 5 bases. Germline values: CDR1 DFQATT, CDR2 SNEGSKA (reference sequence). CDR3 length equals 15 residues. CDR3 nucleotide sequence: TGCAGTGCTAGAGCCCCGGACAGGTTAAATGAAAAACTGTTTTTT. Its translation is CSARAPDRLNEKLFF.

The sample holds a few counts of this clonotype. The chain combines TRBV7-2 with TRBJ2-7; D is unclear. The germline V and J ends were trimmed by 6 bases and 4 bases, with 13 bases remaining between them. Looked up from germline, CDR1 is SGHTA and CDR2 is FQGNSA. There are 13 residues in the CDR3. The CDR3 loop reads CASRSWGTYEQYF. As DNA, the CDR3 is TGTGCCAGCAGGTCATGGGGAACGTACGAGCAGTACTTC.

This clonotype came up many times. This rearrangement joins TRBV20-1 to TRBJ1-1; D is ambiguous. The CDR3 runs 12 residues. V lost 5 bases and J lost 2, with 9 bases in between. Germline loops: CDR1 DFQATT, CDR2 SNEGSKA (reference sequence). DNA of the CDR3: TGCAGTGCTGAGAGGGTTAACACTGAAGCTTTCTTT. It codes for CSAERVNTEAFF.

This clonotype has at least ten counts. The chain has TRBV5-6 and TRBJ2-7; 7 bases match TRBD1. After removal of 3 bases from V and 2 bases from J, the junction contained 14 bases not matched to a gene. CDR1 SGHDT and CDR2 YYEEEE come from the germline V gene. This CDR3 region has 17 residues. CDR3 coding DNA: TGTGCCAGCAGCTCTACACACACGGGACAGCTCACCTACGAGCAGTACTTC. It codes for CASSSTHTGQLTYEQYF.

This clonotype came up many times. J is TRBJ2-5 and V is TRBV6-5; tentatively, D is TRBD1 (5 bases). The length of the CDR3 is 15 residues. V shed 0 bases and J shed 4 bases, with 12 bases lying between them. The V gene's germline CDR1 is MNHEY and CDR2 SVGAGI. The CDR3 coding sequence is TGTGCCAGCAGTTACTCGACGACAGTTGGAGAGACCCAGTACTTC. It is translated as CASSYSTTVGETQYF.

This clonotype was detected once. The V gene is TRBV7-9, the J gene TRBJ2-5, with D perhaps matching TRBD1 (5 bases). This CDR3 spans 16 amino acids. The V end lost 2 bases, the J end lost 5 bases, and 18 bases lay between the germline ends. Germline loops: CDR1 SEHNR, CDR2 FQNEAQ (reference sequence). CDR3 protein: CASSLRKRGAWETQYF. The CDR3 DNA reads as TGTGCCAGCAGCTTACGAAAAAGGGGCGCCTGGGAGACCCAGTACTTC.

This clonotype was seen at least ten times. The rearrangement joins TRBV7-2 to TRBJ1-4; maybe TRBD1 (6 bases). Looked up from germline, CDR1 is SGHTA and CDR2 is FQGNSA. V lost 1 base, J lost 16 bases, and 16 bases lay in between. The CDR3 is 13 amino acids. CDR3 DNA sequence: TGTGCCAGCAGCTTAGTGTCAGGGGAGGAAGAGTTTTTT. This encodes CASSLVSGEEEFF.

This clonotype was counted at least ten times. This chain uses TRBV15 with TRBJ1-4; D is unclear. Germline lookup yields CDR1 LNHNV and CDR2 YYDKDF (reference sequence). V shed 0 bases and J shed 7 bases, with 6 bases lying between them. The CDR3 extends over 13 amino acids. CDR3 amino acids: CATSRDIGEKLFF. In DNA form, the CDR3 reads TGTGCCACCAGCAGAGATATCGGTGAAAAACTGTTTTTT.

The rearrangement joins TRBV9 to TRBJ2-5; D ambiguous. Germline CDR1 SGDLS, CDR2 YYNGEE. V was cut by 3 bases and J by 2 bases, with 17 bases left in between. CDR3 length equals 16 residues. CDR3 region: CASSAGPRLLQETQYF. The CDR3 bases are TGTGCCAGCAGCGCCGGCCCCCGGCTTCTTCAAGAGACCCAGTACTTC.

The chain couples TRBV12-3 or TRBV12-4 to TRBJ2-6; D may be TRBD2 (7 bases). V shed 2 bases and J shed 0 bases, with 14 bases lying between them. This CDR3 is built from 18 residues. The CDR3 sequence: CASSLRGGAHSGANVLTF. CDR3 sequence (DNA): TGTGCCAGCAGTTTAAGGGGGGGGGCGCACTCTGGGGCCAACGTCCTGACTTTC.

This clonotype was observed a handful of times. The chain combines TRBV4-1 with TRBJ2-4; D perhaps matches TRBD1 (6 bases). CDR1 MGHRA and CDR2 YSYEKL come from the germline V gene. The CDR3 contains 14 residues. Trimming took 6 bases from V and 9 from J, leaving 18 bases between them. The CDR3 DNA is TGCGCCAGCAGACCTACCCGAACAGGGAGCATTCAGTACTTC. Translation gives CASRPTRTGSIQYF.

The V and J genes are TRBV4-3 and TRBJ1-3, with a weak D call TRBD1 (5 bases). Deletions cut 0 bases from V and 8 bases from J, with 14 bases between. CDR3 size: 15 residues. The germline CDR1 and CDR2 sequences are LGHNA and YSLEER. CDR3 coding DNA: TGCGCCAGCAGCCAAGATGGGGGGAGAGGGGACACCATATATTTT. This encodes CASSQDGGRGDTIYF.

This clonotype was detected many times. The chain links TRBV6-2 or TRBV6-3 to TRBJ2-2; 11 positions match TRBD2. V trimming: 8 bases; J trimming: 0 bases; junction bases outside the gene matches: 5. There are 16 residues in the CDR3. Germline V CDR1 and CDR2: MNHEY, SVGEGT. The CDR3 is CASRASGGTNTGELFF. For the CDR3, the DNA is TGTGCCAGCCGGGCTAGCGGGGGGACGAACACCGGGGAGCTGTTTTTT.

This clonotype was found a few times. In DNA form, the CDR3 reads TGTGCCAGCAGCTTAATTCAGACGACGGCGGGGGCCAACGTCCTGACTTTC. It yields the protein CASSLIQTTAGANVLTF. The V and J genes are TRBV7-9 and TRBJ2-6; the D is unclear. CDR3 size: 17 residues. V lost 2 bases and J lost 4, with 15 bases in between. Germline V gene sequence: CDR1 SEHNR, CDR2 FQNEAQ (reference sequence). The variable domain in full, with the rest retrieved from reference TRBV7-9 and TRBJ2-6, is DTGVSQNPRHKITKRGQNVTFRCDPISEHNRLYWYRQTLGQGPEFLTYFQNEAQLEKSRLLSDRFSAERPKGSFSTLEIQRTEQGDSAMYLCASSLIQTTAGANVLTFGAGSRLTVL.

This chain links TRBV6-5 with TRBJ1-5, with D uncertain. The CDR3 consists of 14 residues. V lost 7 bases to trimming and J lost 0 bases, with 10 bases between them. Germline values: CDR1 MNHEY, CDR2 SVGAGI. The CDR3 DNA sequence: TGTGCCAGCACATACAAGGTTAGCAATCAGCCCCAGCATTTT. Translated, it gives CASTYKVSNQPQHF.